The next 9 T cell receptor beta chains were all read from a single sample in a study of CD8 T cells in Susac syndrome. RNA, at about 0.45 to 1 ug, was reverse transcribed with random hexamers. TCRdb used MiXCR to reprocess the immunoSEQ multiplex PCR reads, holding one entry per CDR3 protein. The table shows 150,000 to 200,000 distinct CDR3 sequences, with about 94% occurring only once. Sample: CD4+ T cells from PBMCs. The receptors here all came from a human donor in good health.

The rearrangement links TRBV20-1 to TRBJ2-7, with 11 nucleotides matching TRBD2. The CDR3 contains 15 residues. V shed 4 bases, J shed 4 bases, and the junction held 9 bases outside the gene matches. CDR1 and CDR2 (germline): DFQATT, SNEGSKA (reference sequence). The CDR3 coding sequence is TGCAGTGCTAAGGGACTAGCGGTCGGCTATTACGAGCAGTACTTC. Translated: CSAKGLAVGYYEQYF.

The gene calls are TRBV3-1 and TRBJ2-5; D not certain. Germline V CDR1 and CDR2: LGHDT, YNNKEL (reference sequence). Trimming removed 0 bases at V and 5 bases at J, with 10 bases between. The CDR3 spans 14 residues. The DNA for the CDR3 is TGTGCCAGCAGCCAAGAGTTAGCATCCGAGACCCAGTACTTC. Its translation: CASSQELASETQYF.

The rearrangement uses TRBV29-1 and TRBJ1-2; D ambiguous. V lost 0 bases, J lost 9 bases, and 8 bases lay in between. Germline V gene lookup returns CDR1 SQVTM and CDR2 ANQGSEA. The CDR3 has 11 residues. The CDR3 protein is CSVEDSHRYTF. The CDR3 DNA sequence: TGCAGCGTTGAAGACAGCCATCGCTACACCTTC.

This clonotype was seen just once. J is TRBJ2-5 and V is TRBV18; D uncertain. From germline, CDR1 is KGHSH and CDR2 LQKENI. The CDR3 length is 14 residues. Trimming stripped 0 bases from V and 5 bases from J, with 10 bases between. The CDR3 region has the DNA TGTGCCAGCTCACCACCGATTAGTCCGGAGACCCAGTACTTC. Amino acid sequence: CASSPPISPETQYF.

The rearrangement links TRBV20-1 to TRBJ2-1; D possibly corresponds to TRBD2 (5 bases). Trimming took 6 bases from V and 5 from J, leaving 14 bases between them. In germline, CDR1 is DFQATT, CDR2 SNEGSKA (reference sequence). The CDR3 extends over 13 amino acids. CDR3 amino acids: CSAPPSTNNEQFF. The CDR3 region has the DNA TGCAGTGCCCCTCCTAGCACAAACAATGAGCAGTTCTTC.

In DNA form, the CDR3 reads TGTGCCAGCAGCCGCACAGGGGTTTATCAGCCCCAGCATTTT. Residues: CASSRTGVYQPQHF. This chain connects TRBV7-2 to TRBJ1-5, with 7 positions matching TRBD1. Germline V gene sequence: CDR1 SGHTA, CDR2 FQGNSA. Losses at the gene ends were 5 bases for V and 5 bases for J; bases not matched to a gene: 6. The CDR3 length is 14 residues.

CDR3 bases: TGTGCCTGGCAGAGCCAGGGGATGACTAGCAATCAGCCCCAGCATTTT. Encoded protein: CAWQSQGMTSNQPQHF. The V gene is TRBV30, the J gene TRBJ1-5; tentative D call: TRBD1 (6 bases). The CDR3 runs to 16 residues. V lost 5 bases and J 0 bases, leaving 17 bases between the germline ends. In germline, CDR1 is GTSNPN, CDR2 SVGIG (reference sequence).

This chain uses TRBV9 with TRBJ1-2, with a tentative D call TRBD1 (5 bases). This CDR3 has 17 residues. Germline-derived CDR1 and CDR2 are SGDLS and YYNGEE. Trimming removed 0 bases at V and 2 bases at J, with 17 bases between. As DNA, the CDR3 is TGTGCCAGCAGCGTAGGGCTCGGAAGGGGAGCAAACTATGGCTACACCTTC. It specifies CASSVGLGRGANYGYTF.

This clonotype was observed a single time. The J gene is TRBJ1-2, the V gene TRBV7-9, with D hard to call. V lost 1 base, J lost 8 bases, and 8 bases lay in between. This CDR3 comprises 12 residues. Germline CDR1 SEHNR, CDR2 FQNEAQ (reference sequence). As DNA, the CDR3 is TGTGCCAGCAGCTTAGTAGGGATCGGCTACACCTTC. It is translated as CASSLVGIGYTF.